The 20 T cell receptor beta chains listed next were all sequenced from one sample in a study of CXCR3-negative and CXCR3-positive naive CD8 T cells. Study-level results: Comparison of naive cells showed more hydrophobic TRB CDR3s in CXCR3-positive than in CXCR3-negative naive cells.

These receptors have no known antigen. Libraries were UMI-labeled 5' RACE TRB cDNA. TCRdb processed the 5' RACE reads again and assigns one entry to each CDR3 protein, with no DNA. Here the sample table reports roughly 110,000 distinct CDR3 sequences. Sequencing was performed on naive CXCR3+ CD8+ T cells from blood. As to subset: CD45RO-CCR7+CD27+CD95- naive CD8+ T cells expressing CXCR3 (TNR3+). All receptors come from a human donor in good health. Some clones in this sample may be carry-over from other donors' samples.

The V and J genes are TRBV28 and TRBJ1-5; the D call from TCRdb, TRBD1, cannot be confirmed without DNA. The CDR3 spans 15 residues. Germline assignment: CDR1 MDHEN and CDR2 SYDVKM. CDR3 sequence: CASSPVGGLDQPQHF. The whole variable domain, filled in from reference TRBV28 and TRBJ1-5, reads DVKVTQSSRYLVKRTGEKVFLECVQDMDHENMFWYRQDPGLGLRLIYFSYDVKMKEKGDIPEGYSVSREKKERFSLILESASTNQTSMYLCASSPVGGLDQPQHFGDGTRLSIL.

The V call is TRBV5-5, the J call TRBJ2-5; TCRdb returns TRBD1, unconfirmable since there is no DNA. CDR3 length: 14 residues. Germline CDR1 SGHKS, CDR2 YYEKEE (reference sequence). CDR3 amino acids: CASSPGQNQETQYF.

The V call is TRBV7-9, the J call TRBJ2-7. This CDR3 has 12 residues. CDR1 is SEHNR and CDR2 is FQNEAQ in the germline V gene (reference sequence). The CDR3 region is CASSDERNEQYF.

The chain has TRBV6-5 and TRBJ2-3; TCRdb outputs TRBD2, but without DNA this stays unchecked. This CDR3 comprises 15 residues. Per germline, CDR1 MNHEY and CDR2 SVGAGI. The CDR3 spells CASSYSTSVADTQYF.

CDR3 loop: CASSFARNTGELFF. The chain combines TRBV7-9 with TRBJ2-2. The germline gives CDR1 SEHNR, CDR2 FQNEAQ (reference sequence). This CDR3 contains 14 residues.

The chain's CDR3 is CASSPRGVMNTEAFF. The rearrangement joins TRBV19 to TRBJ1-1; TCRdb reports TRBD1, a call that lacks DNA to check it against. This CDR3 region has 15 residues. CDR1 is LNHDA and CDR2 is SQIVND in the germline V gene (reference sequence).

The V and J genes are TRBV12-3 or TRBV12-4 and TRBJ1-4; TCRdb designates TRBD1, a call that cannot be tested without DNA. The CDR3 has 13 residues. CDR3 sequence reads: CASSPGVNEKLFF.

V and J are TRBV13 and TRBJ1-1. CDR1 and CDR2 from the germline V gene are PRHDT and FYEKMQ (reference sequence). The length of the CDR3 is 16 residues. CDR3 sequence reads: CASSTPYGTAYTEAFF.

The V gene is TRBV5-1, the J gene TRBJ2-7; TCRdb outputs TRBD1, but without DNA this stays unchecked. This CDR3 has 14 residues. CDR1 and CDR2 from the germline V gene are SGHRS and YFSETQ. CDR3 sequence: CASAQDRGAYEQYF.

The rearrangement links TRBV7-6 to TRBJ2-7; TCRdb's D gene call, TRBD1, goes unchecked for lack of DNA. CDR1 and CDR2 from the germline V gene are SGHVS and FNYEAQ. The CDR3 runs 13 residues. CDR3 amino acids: CASSQSDSYEQYF.

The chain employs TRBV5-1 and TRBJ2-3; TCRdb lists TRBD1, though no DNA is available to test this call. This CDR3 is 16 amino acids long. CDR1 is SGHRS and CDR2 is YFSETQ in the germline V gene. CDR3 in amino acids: CASSLFGGGGTDTQYF.

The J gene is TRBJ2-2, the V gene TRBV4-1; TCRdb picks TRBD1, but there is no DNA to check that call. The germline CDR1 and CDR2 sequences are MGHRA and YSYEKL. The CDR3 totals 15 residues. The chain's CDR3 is CASSPGTGDTGELFF.

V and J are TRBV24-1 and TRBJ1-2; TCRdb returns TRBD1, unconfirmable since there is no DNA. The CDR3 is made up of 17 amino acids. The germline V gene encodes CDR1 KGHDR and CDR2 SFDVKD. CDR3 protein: CATIHSNAGVINYGYTF.

The CDR3 loop is CASSLERDTQYF. This chain links TRBV5-6 with TRBJ2-3. The CDR3 length is 12 residues. CDR1 and CDR2 from the germline V gene are SGHDT and YYEEEE.

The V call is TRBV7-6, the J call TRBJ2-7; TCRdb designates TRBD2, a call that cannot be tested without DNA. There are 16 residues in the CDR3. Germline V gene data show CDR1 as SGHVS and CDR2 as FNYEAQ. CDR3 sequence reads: CASSERVSGGYHEQYF.

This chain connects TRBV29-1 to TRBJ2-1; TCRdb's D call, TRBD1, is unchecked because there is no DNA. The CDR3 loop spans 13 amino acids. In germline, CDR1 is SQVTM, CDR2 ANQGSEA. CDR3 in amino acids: CSTRDNAFGEQFF.

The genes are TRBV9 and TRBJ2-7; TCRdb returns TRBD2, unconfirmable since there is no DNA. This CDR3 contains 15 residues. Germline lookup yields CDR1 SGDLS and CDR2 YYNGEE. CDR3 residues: CASSVGGGGASEQYF.

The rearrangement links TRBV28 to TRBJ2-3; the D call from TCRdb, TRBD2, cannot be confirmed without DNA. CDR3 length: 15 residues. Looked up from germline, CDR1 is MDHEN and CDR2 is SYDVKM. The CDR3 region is CASTTLAGITDTQYF.

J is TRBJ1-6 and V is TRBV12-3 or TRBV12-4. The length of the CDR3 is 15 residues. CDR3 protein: CASNGRGWGNSPLHF.

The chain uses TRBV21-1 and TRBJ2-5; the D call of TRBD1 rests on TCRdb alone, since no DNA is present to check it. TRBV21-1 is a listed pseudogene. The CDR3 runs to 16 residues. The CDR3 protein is CASSIGTGVPQETQYF.